The 4 T cell receptor beta chains in this list originate from one sample, sequenced in a study of CD8+CD57+ T cells in acquired aplastic anemia. Using genomic DNA as the template, TCR beta VDJ and CDR3 profiling was carried out. MiXCR, run by TCRdb on the reads, gives a single entry per CDR3 protein. The repertoire includes 400,000 to 500,000 distinct CDR3 sequences, 65% to 80% of them detected once, and under 5% sits in the top ten. Sequencing was performed on sorted CD4+, CD8+, or CD8+CD57+ T cells (not recorded which) from PBMCs. These TCRs come from a human donor in good health, serving as a control.

V is TRBV29-1 and J is TRBJ1-4, with a tentative D call TRBD1 (5 bases). V was pared by 1 base and J by 6 bases, with 24 bases between. Germline CDR1 is SQVTM and CDR2 is ANQGSEA. The CDR3 has 18 residues. The chain's CDR3 is CSVEGQPNTGDHDEKLFF. In DNA form, the CDR3 reads TGCAGCGTTGAAGGACAGCCGAACACCGGGGATCATGATGAAAAACTGTTTTTT.

The chain uses TRBV7-9 and TRBJ1-5, with D uncertain. The germline gives CDR1 SEHNR, CDR2 FQNEAQ (reference sequence). The CDR3 length is 14 residues. Trimming took off 6 bases at V and 4 bases at J, with 13 bases between the two ends. The DNA of the CDR3 is TGTGCCAGCAGTTCTCCCCAGAAGAATCAGCCCCAGCATTTT. As protein: CASSSPQKNQPQHF.

The CDR3, as DNA: TGCAGTGCTAGAGCAATAGAGGGCTGTGGCGAGCAGTACTTC. Its protein is CSARAIEGCGEQYF. The J gene is TRBJ2-7, the V gene TRBV20-1; D may be TRBD2 (5 bases). Germline-derived CDR1 and CDR2 are DFQATT and SNEGSKA (reference sequence). The germline V and J ends were trimmed by 1 base and 6 bases, with 16 bases remaining between them. This CDR3 contains 14 residues.

The chain recombines TRBV15 with TRBJ1-3; D unresolved. The CDR3 length is 17 residues. Germline lookup yields CDR1 LNHNV and CDR2 YYDKDF (reference sequence). Trimming stripped 3 bases from V and 0 bases from J, with 15 bases between. CDR3 DNA sequence: TGTGCCACCAGCAGGATTAACCAAGAGTCCTCTGGAAACACCATATATTTT. The encoded protein is CATSRINQESSGNTIYF.